This T cell receptor beta chain was recorded in a study of T-cell reconstitution after alpha-beta-depleted transplantation in children (dated by TCRdb to the mid-2010s). For the wider study: T-cell immune reconstitution after TCRalphabeta/CD19-depleted allogeneic hematopoietic cell transplantation in children was quantitatively tracked in the study by means of TCR repertoire profiling. General study outcomes and caveats: About two months after transplant, the apparently early recovery of alphabetaT-cell counts reportedly depended on just several hundred clones that had expanded rapidly and came from non-depleted graft cells. Over subsequent months, a decline in hyperexpanded clone frequencies was noted, and after one year, T-cell counts and TCRbeta diversity were mostly ascribed to newly produced T cells. In some patients, the high TCRbeta diversity seen at day 60 was put down to recipient T cells and intrathymic progenitors that had survived conditioning.

The CDR3 runs 14 amino acids, cysteine and phenylalanine included. Only the CDR3 part of the read is kept: 42 bases, read in frame from the first base. From a lookup of the germline V gene, CDR1 and CDR2 are SGHAT and FQNNGV. Library method: PCR. Sequencing instrument: Illumina HiSeq 2500. TCR library preparation used molecular barcoding, with unique molecular identifiers applied to normalize quantification of the TCRbeta repertoire. The public reads were reprocessed in TCRdb via fastp at Q25 and MiXCR, keeping in-frame beta chains. Each record represents a unique CDR3 protein, reported with the most common genes and DNA among its rows. Present in this sample are about 250,000 distinct CDR3 sequences, roughly 25% of which were seen just once. The ten largest clones take up about 5% of the sample. The sample's treatment or condition label is to be understood as: allogeneic hematopoietic cell transplantation with graft depleted of TCRalphabeta T cells and CD19 B cells. The children who served as transplant recipients had been given grafts of TCRalphabeta/CD19-depleted allogeneic hematopoietic cells.

As concerns this clonotype: Its antigen is not yet known. One junction end disagrees with the germline gene, perhaps due to a read error.

This sequence was found in a female patient aged 2 to 10 who had a stem cell transplant for congenital amegakaryocytic thrombocytopenia, so the T cells may come from the graft donor. The chain couples TRBV11-2 to TRBJ2-3, with the D gene not clear enough to name. Sequenced here: PBMCs, mostly from graft donor cells, sampled 360 days after TCRalphabeta/CD19-depleted stem cell transplant. The DNA is as follows: TGTGCCAGCAGCTTAGACTACTCTGTGGTGCTTGGCGATTTT. Translated, this is CASSLDYSVVLGDF.